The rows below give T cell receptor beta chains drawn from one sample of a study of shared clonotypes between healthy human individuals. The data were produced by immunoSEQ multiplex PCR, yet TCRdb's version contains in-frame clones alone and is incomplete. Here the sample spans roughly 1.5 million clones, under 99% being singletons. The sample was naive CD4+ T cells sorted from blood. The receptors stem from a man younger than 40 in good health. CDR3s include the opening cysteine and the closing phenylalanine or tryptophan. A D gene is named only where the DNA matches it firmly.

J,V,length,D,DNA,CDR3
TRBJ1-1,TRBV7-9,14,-,TGTGCCAGCAGGTTAGGACAACTGAACACTGAAGCTTTCTTT,CASRLGQLNTEAFF
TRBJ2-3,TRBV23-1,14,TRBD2,TGCGCCAGCAGTCTGACTAGCACCCGGGATACGCAGTATTTT,CASSLTSTRDTQYF
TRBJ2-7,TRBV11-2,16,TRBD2,TGTGCCAGCAGCTCCCTATCGGGGGGGGCGCGTGCCGAGCAGTACTTC,CASSSLSGGARAEQYF
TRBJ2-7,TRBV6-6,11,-,TGTGCCACCTCGGACTCCCTGGAGCAGTACTTC,CATSDSLEQYF
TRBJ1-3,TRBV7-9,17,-,TGTGCCAGCAGCATTTCCGCCCGGACGGACTCTGGAAACACCATATATTTT,CASSISARTDSGNTIYF
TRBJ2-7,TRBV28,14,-,TGTGCCAGCAGAGGCGGAGGCTCTAACCACGAGCAGTACTTC,CASRGGGSNHEQYF
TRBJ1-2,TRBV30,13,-,TGTGCCTGGAGTGTAAGAGTCAGCTATGGCTACACCTTC,CAWSVRVSYGYTF
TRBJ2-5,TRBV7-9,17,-,TGTGCCAGCAGCTTAGATTGGGGTAGCGGCAACCAAGAGACCCAGTACTTC,CASSLDWGSGNQETQYF
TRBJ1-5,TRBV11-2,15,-,TGTGCCAGCAGCTTAGGGGGACATGGAAATCAGCCCCAGCATTTT,CASSLGGHGNQPQHF
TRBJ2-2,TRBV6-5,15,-,TGTGCCAGCAAGTTGACAGTGGGTCACACCGGGGAGCTGTTTTTT,CASKLTVGHTGELFF
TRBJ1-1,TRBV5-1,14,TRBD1,TGCGCCAGCAGCCCTGACAGGGTAGCAACTGAAGCTTTCTTT,CASSPDRVATEAFF
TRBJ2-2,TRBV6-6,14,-,TGTGCCAGCAAGGGAACGCGGACCACCGGGGAGCTGTTTTTT,CASKGTRTTGELFF